This record concerns one T cell receptor beta chain sequence. Its antigen is not identified. This record comes from a study of beta chain features in type 1 diabetes. Study-wide findings and caveats: Cells expressing TCR highly could be over-represented by cDNA sequencing.

Trimming left V 5 bases short and J 5 bases short, with 16 bases between. The CDR3 sequence is 15 residues long. CDR1 is SGHRS and CDR2 is YFSETQ in the germline V gene. As every portion of the isolated RNA was reverse transcribed, the sequencing read expressed TCRB transcripts. Regulatory, naive and central memory T cell samples averaged approximately 3.5 million reads. TCRdb's copy holds only in-frame clones and misses some; the assay was immunoSEQ multiplex PCR. The sample holds 330,000 or so clones, approximately 15% seen once. Sequencing used central memory CD4+ T cells from blood. This clonotype originated in a man aged 25 to 40 in good health. The genes are TRBV5-1 and TRBJ2-2; TRBD1 is a possible D gene (6 bases). CDR3 in DNA: TGCGCCAGCAGTTTCGTGACAGGCGGAACCGGGGAGCTGTTTTTT. Encoded protein: CASSFVTGGTGELFF.